This is a list of T cell receptor beta chains from one sample in a study of T cell responses to AZD1222 COVID-19 vaccine. Data came from immunoSEQ multiplex PCR; TCRdb stores just in-frame clones and leaves some out. Among tens of thousands of clones listed, more than 70% were seen once. The source material was peripheral blood, sampled on day 0 of AZD1222 vaccination. Receptors originate from an adult in good health. The CDR3 runs from the conserved cysteine through the conserved F or W. D genes are given only for firm matches. Only some rows state a clone size, as once, few, many or a class for expanded clones.

j_gene | abundance | d_gene | v_gene | CDR3aa | CDR3nt
TRBJ2-3 | - | TRBD1 | TRBV5-4 | CASNEGQGTGDTQYF | TGTGCCAGCAACGAGGGACAGGGGACCGGGGATACGCAGTATTTT
TRBJ2-7 | few | TRBD1 | TRBV13 | CASSLWKGGTGGSSSYEQYF | TGTGCCAGCAGCTTATGGAAGGGAGGGACAGGGGGATCGAGCTCCTACGAGCAGTACTTC
TRBJ1-1 | - | - | TRBV5-4 | CASSSLNSGSGAFF | TGTGCCAGCAGCTCACTAAATTCGGGATCGGGAGCTTTCTTT
TRBJ2-5 | - | - | TRBV10-2 | CASSRGLLETQYF | TGCGCCAGCAGCCGAGGACTATTGGAGACCCAGTACTTC
TRBJ2-2 | - | - | TRBV11-3 | CASSLSRFTGELFF | TGTGCCAGCAGCTTGTCCAGATTCACCGGGGAGCTGTTTTTT
TRBJ2-7 | - | - | TRBV6-5 | CASSPSRSITYEQYF | TGTGCCAGCAGCCCATCAAGGTCTATCACCTACGAGCAGTACTTC
TRBJ2-1 | - | - | TRBV7-2 | CASSLVLNEQFF | TGTGCCAGCAGCTTAGTCCTTAATGAGCAGTTCTTC
TRBJ1-3 | - | - | TRBV9 | CASSVLSTGGNTIYF | TGTGCCAGCAGCGTGCTATCGACGGGAGGAAACACCATATATTTT
TRBJ1-1 | - | - | TRBV30 | CAWSPQGTEAFF | TGTGCCTGGAGTCCCCAGGGTACTGAAGCTTTCTTT
TRBJ2-2 | - | - | TRBV5-1 | CASRYDGPNTGELFF | TGCGCCAGCCGCTATGACGGACCAAACACCGGGGAGCTGTTTTTT
TRBJ1-2 | few | - | TRBV30 | CAWSPSGFSYGYTF | TGTGCCTGGAGTCCATCAGGGTTTAGCTATGGCTACACCTTC
TRBJ1-2 | - | TRBD1 | TRBV11-2 | CASSSSDRGLYGYTF | TGTGCCAGCAGCTCGTCGGACAGGGGCCTATATGGCTACACCTTC
TRBJ2-5 | once | - | TRBV12-5 | CASGLVQRETQYF | TGTGCTAGTGGTTTGGTACAAAGGGAGACCCAGTACTTC
TRBJ1-3 | - | - | TRBV10-3 | CAIRDSSGNTIYF | TGTGCCATCAGGGACAGTTCCGGAAACACCATATATTTT
TRBJ1-1 | - | - | TRBV30 | CAWLTGFGTEAFF | TGTGCCTGGCTTACAGGCTTTGGGACTGAAGCTTTCTTT
TRBJ1-4 | - | TRBD1 | TRBV25-1 | CASSELGQDEKLFF | TGTGCCAGCAGTGAATTGGGACAGGATGAAAAACTGTTTTTT
TRBJ1-2 | - | TRBD1 | TRBV10-3 | CAMRTGGADGYTF | TGTGCCATGCGGACAGGGGGCGCGGATGGCTACACCTTC
TRBJ2-1 | - | TRBD1 | TRBV7-2 | CASSPGQSTGVGFF | TGTGCCAGCAGCCCGGGACAGAGCACAGGGGTGGGGTTCTTC
TRBJ1-2 | - | TRBD1 | TRBV5-6 | CASKNNPAAGGAGYTF | TGTGCCAGCAAGAATAATCCGGCGGCAGGGGGCGCGGGCTACACCTTC
TRBJ1-2 | few | - | TRBV19 | CASSIAGAGVGYTF | TGTGCCAGTAGTATAGCTGGGGCAGGGGTTGGCTACACCTTC
TRBJ1-1 | - | - | TRBV20-1 | CSASRGGGGNTEAFF | TGCAGTGCTAGTCGAGGAGGGGGAGGGAACACTGAAGCTTTCTTT
TRBJ2-7 | - | - | TRBV6-5 | CANSEGGGRGYEQYF | TGTGCCAACTCAGAGGGAGGGGGTCGTGGCTACGAGCAGTACTTC
TRBJ2-7 | - | TRBD2 | TRBV3-1/TRBV3-2 | CASSGLAGFEQYF | TGTGCCAGCAGCGGGCTAGCGGGCTTCGAGCAGTACTTC
TRBJ1-2 | - | - | TRBV19 | CASSIQGANYGYTF | TGTGCCAGTAGTATTCAGGGAGCTAACTATGGCTACACCTTC
TRBJ2-3 | once | - | TRBV7-8 | CASSLEITDTQYF | TGTGCCAGCAGCTTAGAAATCACAGATACGCAGTATTTT
TRBJ2-7 | - | TRBD2 | TRBV6-5 | CASTRTSGSSYEQYF | TGTGCCAGCACCCGGACTAGCGGGAGCTCCTACGAGCAGTACTTC
TRBJ1-1 | - | - | TRBV9 | CASSVVPEPNTEAFF | TGTGCCAGCAGCGTAGTTCCAGAACCGAACACTGAAGCTTTCTTT
TRBJ1-3 | - | - | TRBV2 | CASSQGLTAGNTIYF | TGTGCCAGCAGTCAGGGTTTGACGGCTGGAAACACCATATATTTT
TRBJ1-3 | - | - | TRBV6-5 | CASSTQGSGNTIYF | TGTGCCAGCAGTACACAGGGTTCTGGAAACACCATATATTTT
TRBJ2-7 | - | - | TRBV10-3 | CAISDPVVKEQYF | TGTGCCATCAGTGACCCCGTTGTAAAAGAGCAGTACTTC
TRBJ2-7 | - | - | TRBV2 | CASSVRLEQYF | TGTGCCAGCAGTGTCCGGCTCGAGCAGTACTTC
TRBJ2-1 | - | - | TRBV11-3 | CASSRTGSNEQFF | TGTGCCAGCAGCCGAACAGGGTCGAATGAGCAGTTCTTC
TRBJ1-2 | - | - | TRBV6-2/TRBV6-3 | CASSPSTPNYGYTF | TGTGCCAGCAGTCCCTCCACACCTAACTATGGCTACACCTTC
TRBJ1-4 | once | TRBD1 | TRBV30 | CAWRGPLGTGGAATNEKLFF | TGTGCCTGGAGAGGGCCTCTGGGGACAGGGGGGGCTGCAACTAATGAAAAACTGTTTTTT
TRBJ2-1 | few | - | TRBV18 | CASSPLAPGEQFF | TGTGCCAGCTCACCCCTAGCCCCGGGTGAGCAGTTCTTC
TRBJ1-1 | - | - | TRBV30 | CAWSLIQGRGTEAFF | TGTGCCTGGAGCCTTATCCAGGGAAGGGGCACTGAAGCTTTCTTT
TRBJ1-1 | - | - | TRBV29-1 | CSVEDNAGVPAFF | TGCAGCGTTGAAGATAATGCGGGGGTACCAGCTTTCTTT
TRBJ2-3 | - | TRBD2 | TRBV5-1 | CASSLSGRADTQYF | TGCGCCAGCAGCTTGAGCGGGAGAGCAGATACGCAGTATTTT
TRBJ1-1 | - | TRBD1 | TRBV30 | CALGTGAMNTEAFF | TGTGCCCTGGGGACAGGGGCCATGAACACTGAAGCTTTCTTT
TRBJ2-7 | - | TRBD2 | TRBV7-2 | CASSSRGVLSYEQYF | TGTGCCAGCAGCAGCCGGGGGGTTTTATCCTACGAGCAGTACTTC